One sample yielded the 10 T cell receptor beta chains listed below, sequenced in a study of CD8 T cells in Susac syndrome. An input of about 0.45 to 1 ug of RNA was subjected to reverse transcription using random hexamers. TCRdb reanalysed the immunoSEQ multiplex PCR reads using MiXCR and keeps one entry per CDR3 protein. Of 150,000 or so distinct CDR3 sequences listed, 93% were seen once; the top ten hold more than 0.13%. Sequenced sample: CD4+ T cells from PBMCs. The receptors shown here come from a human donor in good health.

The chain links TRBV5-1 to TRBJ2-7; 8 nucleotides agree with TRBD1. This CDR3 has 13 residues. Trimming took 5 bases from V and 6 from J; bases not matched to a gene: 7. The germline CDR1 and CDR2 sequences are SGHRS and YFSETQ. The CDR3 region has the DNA TGCGCCAGCAGTGGGACAGGCCCCCGCGAGCAGTACTTC. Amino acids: CASSGTGPREQYF.

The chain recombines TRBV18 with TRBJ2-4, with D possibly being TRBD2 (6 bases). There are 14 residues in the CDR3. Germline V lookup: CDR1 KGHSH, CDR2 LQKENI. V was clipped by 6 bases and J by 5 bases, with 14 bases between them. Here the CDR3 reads CASSPWGVQNIQYF. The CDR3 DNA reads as TGTGCCAGCTCCCCATGGGGGGTGCAAAACATTCAGTACTTC.

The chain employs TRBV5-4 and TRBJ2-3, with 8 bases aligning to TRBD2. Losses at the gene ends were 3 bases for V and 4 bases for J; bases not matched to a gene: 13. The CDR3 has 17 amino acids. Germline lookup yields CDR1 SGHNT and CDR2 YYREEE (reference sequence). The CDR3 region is CASSSGGRGARADTQYF. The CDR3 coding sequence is TGTGCCAGCAGCTCCGGGGGGCGGGGGGCCCGAGCAGATACGCAGTATTTT.

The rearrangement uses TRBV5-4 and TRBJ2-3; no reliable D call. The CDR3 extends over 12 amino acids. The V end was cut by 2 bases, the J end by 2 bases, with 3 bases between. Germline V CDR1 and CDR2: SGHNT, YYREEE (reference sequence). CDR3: CASSFDTDTQYF. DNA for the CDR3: TGTGCCAGCAGCTTTGACACAGATACGCAGTATTTT.

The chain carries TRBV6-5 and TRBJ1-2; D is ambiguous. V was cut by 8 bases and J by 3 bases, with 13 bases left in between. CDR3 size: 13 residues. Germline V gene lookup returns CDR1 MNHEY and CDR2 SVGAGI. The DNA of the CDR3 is TGTGCCAGCCGTATGACCGATGACTATGGCTACACCTTC. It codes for CASRMTDDYGYTF.

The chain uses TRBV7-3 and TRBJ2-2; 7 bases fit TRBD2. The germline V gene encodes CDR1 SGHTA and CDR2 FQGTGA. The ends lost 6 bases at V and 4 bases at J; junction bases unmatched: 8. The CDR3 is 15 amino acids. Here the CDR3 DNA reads TGTGCCAGCAGTAGCACGGGGGAGGGCACCGGGGAGCTGTTTTTT. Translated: CASSSTGEGTGELFF.

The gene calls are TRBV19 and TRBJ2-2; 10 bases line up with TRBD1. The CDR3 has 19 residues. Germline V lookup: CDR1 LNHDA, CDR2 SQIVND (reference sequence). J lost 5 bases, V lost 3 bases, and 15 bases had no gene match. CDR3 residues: CASSIGTGSTGGRTGELFF. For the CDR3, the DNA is TGTGCCAGTAGTATTGGCACCGGTTCGACAGGGGGCAGGACCGGGGAGCTGTTTTTT. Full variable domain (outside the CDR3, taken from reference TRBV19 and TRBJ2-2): DGGITQSPKYLFRKEGQNVTLSCEQNLNHDAMYWYRQDPGQGLRLIYYSQIVNDFQKGDIAEGYSVSREKKESFPLTVTSAQKNPTAFYLCASSIGTGSTGGRTGELFFGEGSRLTVL.

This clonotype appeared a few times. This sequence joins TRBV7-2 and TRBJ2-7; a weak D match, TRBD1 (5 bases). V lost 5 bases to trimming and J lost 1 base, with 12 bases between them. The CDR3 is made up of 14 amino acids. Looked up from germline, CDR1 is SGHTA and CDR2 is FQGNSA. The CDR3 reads CASSPQDTSYEQYF. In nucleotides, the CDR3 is TGTGCCAGCAGCCCGCAGGACACTTCCTACGAGCAGTACTTC.

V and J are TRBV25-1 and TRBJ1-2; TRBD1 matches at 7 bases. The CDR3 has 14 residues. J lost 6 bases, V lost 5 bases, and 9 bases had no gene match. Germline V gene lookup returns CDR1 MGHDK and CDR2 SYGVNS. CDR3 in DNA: TGTGCCAGCAGTTGGGGTACAGGGGTCGATGGCTACACCTTC. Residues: CASSWGTGVDGYTF.

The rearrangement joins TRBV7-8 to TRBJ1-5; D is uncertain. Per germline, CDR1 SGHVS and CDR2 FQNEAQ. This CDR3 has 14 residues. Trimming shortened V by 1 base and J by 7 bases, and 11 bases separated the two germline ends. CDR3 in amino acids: CASSLEAPGQPQHF. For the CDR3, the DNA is TGTGCCAGCAGCTTAGAGGCCCCTGGACAGCCCCAGCATTTT. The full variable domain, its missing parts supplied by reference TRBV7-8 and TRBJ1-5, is GAGVSQSPRYKVAKRGQDVALRCDPISGHVSLFWYQQALGQGPEFLTYFQNEAQLDKSGLPSDRFFAERPEGSVSTLKIQRTQQEDSAVYLCASSLEAPGQPQHFGDGTRLSIL.